These 27 T cell receptor beta chains were all obtained from the same sample, sequenced in a study of T cell responses to AZD1222 COVID-19 vaccine. Profiling relied on immunoSEQ multiplex PCR, and the TCRdb table lists in-frame clones only, not all of them. The sample yields approximately 150,000 clones, approximately 91% seen once. Specimen: peripheral blood, collected 28 days after the second AZD1222 dose. The source of these receptors is an adult who received the AZD1222 COVID-19 vaccine.

The genes are TRBV18 and TRBJ1-6, with 8 nucleotides matching TRBD1. Germline loops: CDR1 KGHSH, CDR2 LQKENI. The CDR3 sequence is 17 residues long. Trimming took 3 bases from V and 9 from J; bases not matched to a gene: 13. CDR3 loop: CASSPQRQGSRGSPLHF. The CDR3 bases are TGTGCCAGCTCACCGCAAAGACAGGGGTCGCGGGGTTCACCCCTCCACTTT. Variable domain in full (rest from reference TRBV18 and TRBJ1-6): NAGVMQNPRHLVRRRGQEARLRCSPMKGHSHVYWYRQLPEEGLKFMVYLQKENIIDESGMPKERFSAEFPKEGPSILRIQQVVRGDSAAYFCASSPQRQGSRGSPLHFGNGTRLTVT.

This sequence joins TRBV19 and TRBJ1-2, with unresolved D. This CDR3 contains 18 residues. V lost 3 bases to trimming and J lost 1 base, with 21 bases between them. Germline V gives CDR1 LNHDA, CDR2 SQIVND (reference sequence). The CDR3 coding sequence is TGTGCCAGTAGTATGGACCGGCCTTCATCGCCTTATAACTATGGCTACACCTTC. Encoded protein: CASSMDRPSSPYNYGYTF.

On this clone: One end of the junction does not line up with germline, which may come from a read error. The CDR3 nucleotides read TGTGCTAGCAGCTTAGGACTCAAGGGCCCGGGACTTGTTCGTGAGCAGTTCTTC. Its translation: CASSLGLKGPGLVREQFF. J is TRBJ2-1 and V is TRBV7-7, with a weak D call TRBD2 (6 bases). Germline-derived CDR1 and CDR2 are SSHAT and FNYEAQ (reference sequence). There are 18 residues in the CDR3. The whole variable domain, remainder taken from reference TRBV7-7 and TRBJ2-1, is GAGVSQSPRYKVTKRGQDVTLRCDPISSHATLYWYQQALGQGPEFLTYFNYEAQPDKSGLPSDRFSAERPEGSISTLTIQRTEQRDSAMYRCASSLGLKGPGLVREQFFGPGTRLTVL.

Regarding this clone: Other DNA sequences in this sample translate to the same CDR3. The chain has TRBV19 and TRBJ1-5; D gene uncertain. The CDR3 length is 14 residues. Germline assignment: CDR1 LNHDA and CDR2 SQIVND (reference sequence). V was pared by 1 base and J by 2 bases, with 6 bases between. The CDR3 protein is CASSIVGGNQPQHF. The CDR3 coding sequence is TGTGCCAGTAGTATAGTTGGCGGCAATCAGCCCCAGCATTTT.

This clone has a single count. The chain uses TRBV3-1 (or the pseudogene TRBV3-2) and TRBJ1-1; D call uncertain. The ends were cut back, 4 bases at V and 1 base at J, with 13 bases in the middle. The germline V gene has CDR1 LGHDT and CDR2 YNNKEL (reference sequence). The CDR3 totals 15 residues. This CDR3 is CASSPTARRNTEAFF. CDR3 coding DNA: TGTGCCAGCAGCCCAACCGCCAGGCGGAACACTGAAGCTTTCTTT.

This chain uses TRBV5-1 with TRBJ2-3; D gene uncertain. The CDR3 has 18 residues. Germline CDR1 and CDR2: SGHRS and YFSETQ. The V and J ends lost 4 bases and 4 bases respectively, with 25 bases between them. The CDR3: CASSLPGPRRSTADTQYF. The CDR3 DNA follows: TGCGCCAGCAGCCTCCCCGGGCCTCGCCGAAGTACGGCAGATACGCAGTATTTT.

As for this clone: Other DNA sequences in the sample encode the same CDR3. This rearrangement joins TRBV20-1 to TRBJ1-5; TRBD1 aligns across 7 bases. CDR3 length equals 12 residues. Unmatched junction bases numbered 2, after V lost 3 bases and J lost 6 bases. The V gene's germline CDR1 is DFQATT and CDR2 SNEGSKA (reference sequence). The CDR3 loop is CSASNRGQPQHF. The CDR3 DNA is TGCAGTGCTAGTAACAGGGGTCAGCCCCAGCATTTT.

J is TRBJ1-2 and V is TRBV7-8; unclear D gene. Trimming took off 2 bases at V and 2 bases at J, with 6 bases between the two ends. CDR1 and CDR2 from the germline V gene are SGHVS and FQNEAQ. The CDR3 sequence is 13 residues long. In DNA, the CDR3 is TGTGCCAGCAGCTTACAGGAGAACTATGGCTACACCTTC. Protein: CASSLQENYGYTF.

The rearrangement uses TRBV7-3 and TRBJ1-1, with D possibly being TRBD1 (5 bases). The ends were cut back, 3 bases at V and 7 bases at J, with 9 bases in the middle. This CDR3 spans 12 amino acids. Germline values: CDR1 SGHTA, CDR2 FQGTGA. CDR3 DNA: TGTGCCAGCAGCTTTCAGGGCGGTGAAGCTTTCTTT. Protein product: CASSFQGGEAFF.

The chain uses TRBV12-3 or TRBV12-4 and TRBJ1-1, with a weak D call TRBD1 (5 bases). Trimming cost V 5 bases and J 3 bases, with 10 bases left between them. The length of the CDR3 is 13 residues. Here the CDR3 DNA reads TGTGCCAGCAGTCAATCAGGGTACACTGAAGCTTTCTTT. This gives the protein CASSQSGYTEAFF.

The chain recombines TRBV7-2 with TRBJ2-5; 11 positions match TRBD2. This CDR3 region has 16 residues. Germline V gene data show CDR1 as SGHTA and CDR2 as FQGNSA. Losses at the gene ends were 3 bases for V and 5 bases for J; bases not matched to a gene: 8. In DNA, the CDR3 is TGTGCCAGCAGCTTCGCAAACCTAGCGGGGGGTGAGACCCAGTACTTC. Translation gives CASSFANLAGGETQYF. The full variable domain, with the rest looked up from reference TRBV7-2 and TRBJ2-5, is GAGVSQSPSNKVTEKGKDVELRCDPISGHTALYWYRQSLGQGLEFLIYFQGNSAPDKSGLPSDRFSAERTGGSVSTLTIQRTQQEDSAVYLCASSFANLAGGETQYFGPGTRLLVL.

This clone showed up just once. V gene TRBV6-1 combines with J gene TRBJ1-2; 8 bases fit TRBD1. Trimming removed 3 bases from V and 2 bases from J; junction bases left unmatched: 5. The germline V gene has CDR1 MNHNS and CDR2 SASEGT. The CDR3 length is 15 residues. This CDR3 is CASSESRQGNYGYTF. CDR3 DNA sequence: TGTGCCAGCAGTGAGTCGCGACAGGGGAACTATGGCTACACCTTC.

The rearrangement uses TRBV12-3 or TRBV12-4 and TRBJ2-7; D call uncertain. The CDR3 has 12 residues. The germline V and J ends were trimmed by 6 bases and 4 bases, with 10 bases remaining between them. Written as DNA, the CDR3 is TGTGCCAGCAGCCTAGAACAGTACGAGCAGTACTTC. Its translation is CASSLEQYEQYF.

This chain links TRBV7-9 with TRBJ2-7; D tentatively fits TRBD1 or TRBD2 (5 bases each). The CDR3 is 14 amino acids. The V end lost 5 bases, the J end lost 5 bases, and 16 bases lay between the germline ends. Germline V gene data show CDR1 as SEHNR and CDR2 as FQNEAQ (reference sequence). As DNA, the CDR3 is TGTGCCAGCAGCCGGGGCAGGACCCCCGACGAGCAGTACTTC. Its protein is CASSRGRTPDEQYF.

This rearrangement joins TRBV12-3 or TRBV12-4 to TRBJ1-3; D remains unclear. The CDR3 covers 13 residues. V lost 7 bases and J lost 6, with 13 bases in between. As DNA, the CDR3 is TGTGCCAGCACCTGGACTGCAGCAAACACCATATATTTT. Its translation: CASTWTAANTIYF.

The genes are TRBV24-1 and TRBJ2-5; the D call may be TRBD1 or TRBD2 (7 bases each). CDR1 and CDR2 (germline): KGHDR, SFDVKD. This CDR3 has 12 residues. CDR3 nucleotide sequence: TGTGTCCCAGGGGGGGGTTGGGAGACCCAGTACTTC. Its protein product is CVPGGGWETQYF.

The table lists this clone with a count of one. The chain couples TRBV6-1 to TRBJ2-3; no definite D call. The germline V gene encodes CDR1 MNHNS and CDR2 SASEGT. The CDR3 runs 14 residues. Trimming left V 2 bases short and J 0 bases short, with 6 bases between. This CDR3 is CASSELVSTDTQYF. The DNA of the CDR3 is TGTGCCAGCAGTGAACTAGTAAGCACAGATACGCAGTATTTT.

The genes are TRBV2 and TRBJ1-1; no reliable D call. V lost 6 bases and J lost 11, with 16 bases in between. The CDR3 sequence is 12 residues long. Germline loops: CDR1 SNHLY, CDR2 FYNNEI. The CDR3 DNA sequence: TGTGCCAGCAGCGTACGTGCGGGAGGGGCTTTCTTT. Translated, it gives CASSVRAGGAFF.

The chain has TRBV5-4 and TRBJ2-3; D uncertain. This CDR3 contains 16 residues. V shed 4 bases and J shed 1 base, with 16 bases lying between them. The germline CDR1 and CDR2 sequences are SGHNT and YYREEE (reference sequence). The CDR3, as DNA: TGTGCCAGCAGCCCCCCGCCCAGACCTGGCACAGATACGCAGTATTTT. It is translated as CASSPPPRPGTDTQYF.

This clone has a handful of counts. In DNA form, the CDR3 reads TGTGCCAGCAGCCCTCATCCTAATTCACCCCTCCACTTT. This codes for CASSPHPNSPLHF. This chain connects TRBV12-3 or TRBV12-4 to TRBJ1-6, with D uncertain. CDR3 size: 13 residues. V was pared by 6 bases and J by 6 bases, with 9 bases between.

V usage is TRBV5-4 and J usage is TRBJ1-2; 7 bases match TRBD1. CDR3 size: 14 residues. CDR1 is SGHNT and CDR2 is YYREEE in the germline V gene (reference sequence). Trimming removed 4 bases from V and 1 base from J; junction bases left unmatched: 4. In DNA form, the CDR3 reads TGTGCCAGCAGCCCCAGGGGGAGTAACTATGGCTACACCTTC. It translates to CASSPRGSNYGYTF. Variable domain in full (rest from reference TRBV5-4 and TRBJ1-2): ETGVTQSPTHLIKTRGQQVTLRCSSQSGHNTVSWYQQALGQGPQFIFQYYREEENGRGNFPPRFSGLQFPNYSSELNVNALELDDSALYLCASSPRGSNYGYTFGSGTRLTVV.

This chain connects TRBV29-1 to TRBJ1-1; D unclear. Germline CDR1 is SQVTM and CDR2 is ANQGSEA. Deletions cut 7 bases from V and 2 bases from J, with 8 bases between. The CDR3 has 11 residues. The CDR3 DNA reads as TGCAGCGCTCATTTAAACACTGAAGCTTTCTTT. Translation gives CSAHLNTEAFF.

The V gene is TRBV18, the J gene TRBJ2-7; the match to TRBD1 covers 8 bases. V dropped 3 bases and J dropped 2; count of bases not matched to a gene: 9. CDR3 length equals 16 residues. The germline gives CDR1 KGHSH, CDR2 LQKENI. The CDR3 region has the DNA TGTGCCAGCTCACCTGCTCCCGGACAGGGCACCTACGAGCAGTACTTC. This sequence encodes CASSPAPGQGTYEQYF.

V usage is TRBV5-6 and J usage is TRBJ2-2; 7 bases align to TRBD2. The J segment lost 5 bases and the V segment lost 0 bases, leaving 13 bases of the junction unmatched. The CDR3 loop spans 18 amino acids. Looked up from germline, CDR1 is SGHDT and CDR2 is YYEEEE. DNA for the CDR3: TGTGCCAGCAGCTTGGATCGCGGGAGAAATATGGCTACCGGGGAGCTGTTTTTT. It encodes CASSLDRGRNMATGELFF.

There are a few counts of this clone. V is TRBV7-8 and J is TRBJ2-2; 13 nucleotides match TRBD2. CDR1 is SGHVS and CDR2 is FQNEAQ in the germline V gene. V shed 4 bases, J shed 5 bases, and the junction held 1 base outside the gene matches. The CDR3 runs to 15 residues. The CDR3 bases are TGTGCCAGCAGCTCGGGACTAGCGGGAACCGGGGAGCTGTTTTTT. Translation: CASSSGLAGTGELFF.

The chain uses TRBV7-8 and TRBJ1-5; no definite D call. This CDR3 is built from 15 residues. Germline loops: CDR1 SGHVS, CDR2 FQNEAQ. Trimming left V 3 bases short and J 0 bases short, with 9 bases between. The CDR3 DNA reads TGTGCCAGCAGCTTTTTCGCGGATAGCAATCAGCCCCAGCATTTT. This encodes CASSFFADSNQPQHF.

V usage is TRBV29-1 and J usage is TRBJ2-4; possible D gene TRBD2, 5 bases. The CDR3 covers 14 residues. Germline CDR1 and CDR2: SQVTM and ANQGSEA. V was trimmed by 5 bases and J by 5 bases, leaving 16 bases between them. This CDR3 is CSVSRSGRENIQYF. DNA of the CDR3: TGCAGCGTTTCCCGTTCGGGAAGGGAAAACATTCAGTACTTC.